The 6 T cell receptor beta chains below come from one sample, sequenced in a study of identical twins (dated by TCRdb to the mid-2010s). The library was made by 5' RACE. The sequencer was an Illumina HiSeq 2000. TCRdb reprocessing: public reads trimmed at Q25 with fastp, clones called with MiXCR, in-frame beta chains kept. All rows with the same CDR3 protein become a single entry with the most common DNA and genes. The sample table shows about 210,000 distinct CDR3 sequences, and around 10% are seen once. The top ten clones comprise around 5.1% of the sample. Sequences were obtained from memory (CD45RO+) T cells sorted from blood. In the paper's terms, the cell subset or site label means: CD45RO+ enriched T cells. Source of these receptors: a woman between 18 and 29 years old in good health.

In this sample, this clonotype turned up a few times. CDR3: CASTVSWGYGYTF. CDR3 coding DNA: TGTGCCAGCACCGTTTCGTGGGGCTATGGCTACACCTTC. J is TRBJ1-2 and V is TRBV7-9; D ambiguous. Germline CDR1 is SEHNR and CDR2 is FQNEAQ (reference sequence). With 7 bases removed from V and 4 bases from J, the gap between germline ends came to 13 bases. CDR3 length equals 13 residues. Together with reference TRBV7-9 and TRBJ1-2, the CDR3 gives the full variable domain: DTGVSQNPRHKITKRGQNVTFRCDPISEHNRLYWYRQTLGQGPEFLTYFQNEAQLEKSRLLSDRFSAERPKGSFSTLEIQRTEQGDSAMYLCASTVSWGYGYTFGSGTRLTVV.

The chain recombines TRBV11-3 with TRBJ2-3; 7 positions match TRBD2. V lost 4 bases, J lost 5 bases, and 9 bases stayed unmatched. The CDR3 totals 15 residues. Germline lookup yields CDR1 SGHNT and CDR2 YENEEA. In DNA, the CDR3 is TGTGCCAGCAGCTCCGTGGGACGGGGGGAAGATACGCAGTATTTT. This gives the protein CASSSVGRGEDTQYF.

This clonotype has more than one count but fewer than ten. The J gene is TRBJ2-1, the V gene TRBV20-1, with D perhaps matching TRBD2 (6 bases). Germline V gene data show CDR1 as DFQATT and CDR2 as SNEGSKA (reference sequence). Trimming removed 5 bases from V and 7 bases from J, with 21 bases in between. CDR3 size: 15 residues. CDR3 in amino acids: CSAATGLNTGNEQFF. The CDR3 DNA is TGCAGTGCTGCAACGGGACTCAACACCGGGAATGAGCAGTTCTTC.

The rearrangement joins TRBV5-5 to TRBJ1-6; D is uncertain. The V end lost 1 base, the J end lost 7 bases, and 6 bases lay between the germline ends. Germline CDR1 is SGHKS and CDR2 is YYEKEE (reference sequence). The CDR3 totals 13 residues. The CDR3 loop reads CASSLSENSPLHF. DNA of the CDR3: TGTGCCAGCAGCTTGTCTGAGAATTCACCCCTCCACTTT.

This clonotype was counted many times. The J gene is TRBJ2-1, the V gene TRBV12-3 or TRBV12-4; D is undetermined. There are 13 residues in the CDR3. Trimming took off 5 bases at V and 9 bases at J, with 14 bases between the two ends. DNA for the CDR3: TGTGCCAGCAGTCGACGTCCAAAGATTGAGCAGTTCTTC. This sequence encodes CASSRRPKIEQFF.

V gene TRBV27 combines with J gene TRBJ2-3; the match to TRBD1 covers 7 bases. In germline, CDR1 is MNHEY, CDR2 SMNVEV (reference sequence). The junction had 8 bases not matched to a gene; V was cut back by 6 bases and J by 11 bases. The CDR3 extends over 12 amino acids. The CDR3 sequence: CASSSDRVGQYF. CDR3 nucleotide sequence: TGTGCCAGCAGCTCTGACAGGGTCGGGCAGTATTTT.